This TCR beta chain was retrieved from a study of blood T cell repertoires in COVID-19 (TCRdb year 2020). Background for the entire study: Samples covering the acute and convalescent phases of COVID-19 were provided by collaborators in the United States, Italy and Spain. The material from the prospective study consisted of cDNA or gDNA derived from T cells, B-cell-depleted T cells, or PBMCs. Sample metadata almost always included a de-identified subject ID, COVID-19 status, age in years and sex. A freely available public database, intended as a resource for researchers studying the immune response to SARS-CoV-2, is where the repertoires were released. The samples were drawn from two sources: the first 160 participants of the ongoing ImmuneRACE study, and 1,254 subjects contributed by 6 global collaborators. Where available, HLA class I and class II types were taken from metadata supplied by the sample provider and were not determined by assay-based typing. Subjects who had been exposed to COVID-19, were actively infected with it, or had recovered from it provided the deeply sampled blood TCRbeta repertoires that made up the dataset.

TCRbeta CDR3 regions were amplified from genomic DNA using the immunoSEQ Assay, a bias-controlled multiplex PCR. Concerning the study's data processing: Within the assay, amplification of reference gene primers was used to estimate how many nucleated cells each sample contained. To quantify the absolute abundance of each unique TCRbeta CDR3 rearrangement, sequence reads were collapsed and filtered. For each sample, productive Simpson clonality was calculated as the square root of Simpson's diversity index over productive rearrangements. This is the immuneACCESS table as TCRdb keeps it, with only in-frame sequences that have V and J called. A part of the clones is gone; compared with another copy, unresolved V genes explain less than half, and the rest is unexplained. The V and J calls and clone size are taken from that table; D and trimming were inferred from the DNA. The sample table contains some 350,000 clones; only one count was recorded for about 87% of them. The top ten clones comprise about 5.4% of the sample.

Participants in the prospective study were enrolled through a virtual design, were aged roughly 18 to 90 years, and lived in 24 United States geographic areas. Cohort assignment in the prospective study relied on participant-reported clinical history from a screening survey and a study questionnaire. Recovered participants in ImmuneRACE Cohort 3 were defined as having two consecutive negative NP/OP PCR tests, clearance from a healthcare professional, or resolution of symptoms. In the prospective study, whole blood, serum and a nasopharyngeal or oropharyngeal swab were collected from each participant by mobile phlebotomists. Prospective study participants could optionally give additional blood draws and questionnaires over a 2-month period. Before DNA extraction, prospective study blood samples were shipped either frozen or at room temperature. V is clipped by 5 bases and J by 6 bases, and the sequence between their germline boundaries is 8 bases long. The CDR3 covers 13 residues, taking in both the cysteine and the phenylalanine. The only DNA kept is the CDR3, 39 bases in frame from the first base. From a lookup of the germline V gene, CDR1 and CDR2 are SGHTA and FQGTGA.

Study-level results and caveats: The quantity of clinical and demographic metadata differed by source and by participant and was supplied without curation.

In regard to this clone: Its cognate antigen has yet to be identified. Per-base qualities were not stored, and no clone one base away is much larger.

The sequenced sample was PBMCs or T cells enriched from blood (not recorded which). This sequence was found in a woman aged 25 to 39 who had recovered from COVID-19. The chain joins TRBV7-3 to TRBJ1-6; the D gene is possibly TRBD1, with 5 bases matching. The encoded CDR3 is CASSLDSNSPLHF. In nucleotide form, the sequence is TGTGCCAGCAGCCTCGACAGTAATTCACCCCTCCACTTT.